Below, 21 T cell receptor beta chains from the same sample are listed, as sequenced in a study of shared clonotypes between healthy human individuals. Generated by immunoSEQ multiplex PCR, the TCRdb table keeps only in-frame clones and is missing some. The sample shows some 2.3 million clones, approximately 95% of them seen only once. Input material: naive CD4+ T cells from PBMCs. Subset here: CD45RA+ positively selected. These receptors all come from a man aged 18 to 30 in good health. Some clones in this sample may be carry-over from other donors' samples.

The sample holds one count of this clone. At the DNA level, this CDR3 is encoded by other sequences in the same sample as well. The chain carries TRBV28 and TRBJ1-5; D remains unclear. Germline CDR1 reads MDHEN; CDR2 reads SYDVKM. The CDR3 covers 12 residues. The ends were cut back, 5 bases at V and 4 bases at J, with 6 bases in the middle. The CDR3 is CASSPTNQPQHF. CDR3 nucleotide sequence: TGTGCCAGCAGTCCAACTAATCAGCCCCAGCATTTT.

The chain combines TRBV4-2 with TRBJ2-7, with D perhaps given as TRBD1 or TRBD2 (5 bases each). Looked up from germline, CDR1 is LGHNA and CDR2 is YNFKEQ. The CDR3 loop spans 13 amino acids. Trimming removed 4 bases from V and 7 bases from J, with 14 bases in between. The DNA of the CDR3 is TGTGCCAGCAGCCCGATGGCCAGGGAGGAGCAGTACTTC. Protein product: CASSPMAREEQYF.

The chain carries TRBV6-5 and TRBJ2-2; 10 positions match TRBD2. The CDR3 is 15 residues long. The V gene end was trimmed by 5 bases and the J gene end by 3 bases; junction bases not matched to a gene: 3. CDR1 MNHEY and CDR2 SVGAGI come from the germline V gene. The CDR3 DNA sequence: TGTGCCAGCAGTAGGACTAGCGGTCACACCGGGGAGCTGTTTTTT. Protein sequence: CASSRTSGHTGELFF.

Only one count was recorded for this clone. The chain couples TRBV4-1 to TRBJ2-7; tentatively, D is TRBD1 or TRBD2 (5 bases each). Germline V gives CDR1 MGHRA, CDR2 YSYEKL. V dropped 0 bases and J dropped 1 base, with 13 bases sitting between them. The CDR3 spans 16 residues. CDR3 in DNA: TGCGCCAGCAGCCAAGAGGGGCCCGGGGCGTCCTACGAGCAGTACTTC. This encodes CASSQEGPGASYEQYF.

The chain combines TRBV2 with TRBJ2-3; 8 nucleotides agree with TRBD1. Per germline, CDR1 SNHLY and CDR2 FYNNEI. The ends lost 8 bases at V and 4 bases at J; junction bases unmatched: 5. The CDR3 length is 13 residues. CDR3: CASQAGGPDTQYF. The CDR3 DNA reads TGTGCCAGCCAGGCAGGGGGCCCAGATACGCAGTATTTT.

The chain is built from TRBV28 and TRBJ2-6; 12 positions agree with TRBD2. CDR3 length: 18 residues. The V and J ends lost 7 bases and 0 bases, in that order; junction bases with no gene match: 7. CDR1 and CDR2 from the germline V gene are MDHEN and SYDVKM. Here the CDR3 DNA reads TGTGCCAGCACCTCCGGGACTAGCGGGCTCTCTGGGGCCAACGTCCTGACTTTC. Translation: CASTSGTSGLSGANVLTF.

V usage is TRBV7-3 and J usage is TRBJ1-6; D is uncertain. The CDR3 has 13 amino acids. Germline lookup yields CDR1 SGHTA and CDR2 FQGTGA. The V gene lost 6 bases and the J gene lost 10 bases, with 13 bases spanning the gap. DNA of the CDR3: TGTGCCAGCAGGGTTGTGGCGGAGTCACCCCTCCACTTT. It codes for CASRVVAESPLHF.

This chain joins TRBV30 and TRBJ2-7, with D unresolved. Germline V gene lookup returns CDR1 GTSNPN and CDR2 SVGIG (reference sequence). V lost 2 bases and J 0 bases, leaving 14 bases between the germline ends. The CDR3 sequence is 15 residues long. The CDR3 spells CAWSPDSRYSYEQYF. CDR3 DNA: TGTGCCTGGAGTCCTGACTCGCGTTACTCCTACGAGCAGTACTTC.

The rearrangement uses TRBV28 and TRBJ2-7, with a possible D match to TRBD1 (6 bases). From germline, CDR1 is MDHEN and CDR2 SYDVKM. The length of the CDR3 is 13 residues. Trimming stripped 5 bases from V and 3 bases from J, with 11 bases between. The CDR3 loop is CASSIGTFYEQYF. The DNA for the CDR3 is TGTGCCAGCAGTATCGGGACATTCTACGAGCAGTACTTC.

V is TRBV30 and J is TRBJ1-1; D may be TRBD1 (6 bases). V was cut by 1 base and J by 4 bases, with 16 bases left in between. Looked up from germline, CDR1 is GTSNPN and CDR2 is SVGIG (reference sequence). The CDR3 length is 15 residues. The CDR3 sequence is CAWSAQGIGGTEAFF. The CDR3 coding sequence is TGTGCCTGGAGTGCTCAGGGGATTGGTGGCACTGAAGCTTTCTTT.

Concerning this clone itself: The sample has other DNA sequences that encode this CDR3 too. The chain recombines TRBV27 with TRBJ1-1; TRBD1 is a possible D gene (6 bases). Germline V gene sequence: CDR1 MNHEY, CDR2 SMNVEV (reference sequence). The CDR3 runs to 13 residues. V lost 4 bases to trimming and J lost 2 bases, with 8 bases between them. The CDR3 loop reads CASSWGPNTEAFF. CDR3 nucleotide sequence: TGTGCCAGCAGTTGGGGGCCAAACACTGAAGCTTTCTTT.

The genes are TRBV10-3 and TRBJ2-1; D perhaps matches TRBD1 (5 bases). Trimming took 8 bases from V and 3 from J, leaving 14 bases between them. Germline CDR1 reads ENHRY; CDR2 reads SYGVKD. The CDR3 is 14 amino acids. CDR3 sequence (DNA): TGTGCCATCGGTGGACATCCGAACTACAATGAGCAGTTCTTC. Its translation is CAIGGHPNYNEQFF.

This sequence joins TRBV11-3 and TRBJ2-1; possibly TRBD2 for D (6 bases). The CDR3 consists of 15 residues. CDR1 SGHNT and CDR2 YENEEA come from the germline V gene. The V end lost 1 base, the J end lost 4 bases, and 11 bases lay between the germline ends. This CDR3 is CASSLVAGPYNEQFF. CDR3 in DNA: TGTGCCAGCAGCTTAGTGGCGGGGCCATACAATGAGCAGTTCTTC.

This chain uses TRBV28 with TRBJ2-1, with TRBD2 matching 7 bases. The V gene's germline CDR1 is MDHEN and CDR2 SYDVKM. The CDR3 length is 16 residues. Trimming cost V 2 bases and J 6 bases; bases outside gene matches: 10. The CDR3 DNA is TGTGCCAGCAGTTTAGGGGGAGGGGTTGGTGGCAATGAGCAGTTCTTC. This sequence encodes CASSLGGGVGGNEQFF.

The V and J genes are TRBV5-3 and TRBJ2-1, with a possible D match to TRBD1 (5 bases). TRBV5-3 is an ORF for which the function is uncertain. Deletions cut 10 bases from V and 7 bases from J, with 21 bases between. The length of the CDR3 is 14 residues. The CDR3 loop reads CAPSLPTGWNEQFF. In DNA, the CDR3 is TGTGCCCCAAGCTTACCCACAGGTTGGAATGAGCAGTTCTTC.

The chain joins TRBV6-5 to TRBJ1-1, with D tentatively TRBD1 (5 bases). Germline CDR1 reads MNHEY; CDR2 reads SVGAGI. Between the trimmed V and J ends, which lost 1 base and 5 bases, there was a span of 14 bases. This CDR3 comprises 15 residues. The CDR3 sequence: CASSYWSGGSTEAFF. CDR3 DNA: TGTGCCAGCAGTTACTGGTCCGGGGGGAGTACTGAAGCTTTCTTT.

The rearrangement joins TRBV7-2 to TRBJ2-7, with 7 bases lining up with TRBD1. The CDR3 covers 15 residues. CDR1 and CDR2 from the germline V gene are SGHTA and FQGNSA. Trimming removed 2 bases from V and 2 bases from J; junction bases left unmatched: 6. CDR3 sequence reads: CASSLTGTVPYEQYF. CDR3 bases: TGTGCCAGCAGCTTAACGGGGACAGTCCCCTACGAGCAGTACTTC.

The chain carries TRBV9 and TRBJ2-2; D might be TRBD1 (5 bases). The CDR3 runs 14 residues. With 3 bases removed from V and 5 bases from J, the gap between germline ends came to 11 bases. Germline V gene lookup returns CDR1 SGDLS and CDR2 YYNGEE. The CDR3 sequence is CASSGLKGTGELFF. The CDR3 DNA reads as TGTGCCAGCAGCGGGCTAAAGGGGACCGGGGAGCTGTTTTTT.

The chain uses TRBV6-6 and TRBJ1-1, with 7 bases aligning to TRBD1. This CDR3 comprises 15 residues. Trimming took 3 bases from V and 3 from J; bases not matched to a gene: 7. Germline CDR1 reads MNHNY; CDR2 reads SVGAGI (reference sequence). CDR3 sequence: CASSYLGRGDTEAFF. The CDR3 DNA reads TGTGCCAGCAGTTATCTCGGCAGGGGGGACACTGAAGCTTTCTTT.

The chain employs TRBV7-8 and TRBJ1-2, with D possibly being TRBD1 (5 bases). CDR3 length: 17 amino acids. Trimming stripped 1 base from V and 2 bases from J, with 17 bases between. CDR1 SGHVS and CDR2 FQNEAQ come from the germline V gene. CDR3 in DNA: TGTGCCAGCAGCTTAGGGGGCCGGGCAAACTCAAACTATGGCTACACCTTC. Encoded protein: CASSLGGRANSNYGYTF.

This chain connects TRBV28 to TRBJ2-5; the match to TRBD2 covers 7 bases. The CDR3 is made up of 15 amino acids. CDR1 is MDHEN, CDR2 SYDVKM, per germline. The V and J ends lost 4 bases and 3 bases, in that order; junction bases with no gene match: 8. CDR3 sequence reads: CASSSRRLAEETQYF. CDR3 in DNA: TGTGCCAGCAGTTCCCGCCGCCTAGCGGAAGAGACCCAGTACTTC. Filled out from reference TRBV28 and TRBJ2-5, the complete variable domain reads DVKVTQSSRYLVKRTGEKVFLECVQDMDHENMFWYRQDPGLGLRLIYFSYDVKMKEKGDIPEGYSVSREKKERFSLILESASTNQTSMYLCASSSRRLAEETQYFGPGTRLLVL.